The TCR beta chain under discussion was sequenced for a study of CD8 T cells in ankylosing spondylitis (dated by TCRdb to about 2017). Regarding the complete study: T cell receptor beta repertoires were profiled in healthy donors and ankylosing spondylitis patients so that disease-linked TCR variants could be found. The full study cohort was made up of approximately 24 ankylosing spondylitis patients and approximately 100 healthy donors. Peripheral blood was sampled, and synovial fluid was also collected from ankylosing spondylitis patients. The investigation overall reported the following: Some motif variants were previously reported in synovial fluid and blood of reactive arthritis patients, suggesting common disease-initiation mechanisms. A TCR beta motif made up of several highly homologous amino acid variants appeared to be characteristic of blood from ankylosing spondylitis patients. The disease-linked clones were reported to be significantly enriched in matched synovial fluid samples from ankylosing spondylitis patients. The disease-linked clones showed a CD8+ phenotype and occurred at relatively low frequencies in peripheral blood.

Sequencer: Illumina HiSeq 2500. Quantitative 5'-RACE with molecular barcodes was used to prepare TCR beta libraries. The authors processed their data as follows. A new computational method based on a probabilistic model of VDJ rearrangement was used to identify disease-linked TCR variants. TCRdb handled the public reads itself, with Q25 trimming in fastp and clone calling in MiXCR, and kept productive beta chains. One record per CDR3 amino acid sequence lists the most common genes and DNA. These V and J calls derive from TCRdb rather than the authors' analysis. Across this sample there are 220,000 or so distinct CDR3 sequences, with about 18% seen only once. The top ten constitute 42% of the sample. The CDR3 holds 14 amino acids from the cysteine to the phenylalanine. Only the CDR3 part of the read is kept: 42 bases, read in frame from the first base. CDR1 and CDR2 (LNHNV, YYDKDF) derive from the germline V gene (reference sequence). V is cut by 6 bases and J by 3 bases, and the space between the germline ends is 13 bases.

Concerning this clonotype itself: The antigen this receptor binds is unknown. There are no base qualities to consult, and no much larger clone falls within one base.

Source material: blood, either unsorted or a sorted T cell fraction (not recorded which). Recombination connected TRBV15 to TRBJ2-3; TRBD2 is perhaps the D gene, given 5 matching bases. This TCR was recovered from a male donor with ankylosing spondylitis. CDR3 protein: CATRSGVPTDTQYF. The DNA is TGTGCCACCAGATCCGGGGTGCCGACAGATACGCAGTATTTT.